This TCR beta chain appears in the sequencing data of a study of PD-L1 blockade in urothelial cancer. Looking at the study overall: A median approximately 150,000 T cells were found in blood samples. Study results and limitations: Durable-benefit patients showed greater tumor-associated blood clone expansion at 3 weeks.

Germline V CDR1 and CDR2: SGHNT, YYREEE (reference sequence). With V trimmed by 6 bases and J by 2 bases, 10 bases remained unmatched. This CDR3 comprises 15 residues. Concerning this clone itself: The target antigen is unknown.

Described time point: pretreatment peripheral blood. Locally advanced or metastatic urothelial carcinoma was diagnosed in the patients. Only in-frame clones appear in the TCRdb table, and some are missing; sequencing was by immunoSEQ multiplex PCR. The table shows roughly 52,000 clones, with around 79% occurring only once. This receptor was identified in a man aged 65-85 years with urothelial cancer. The specimen comprised PBMCs, sampled around atezolizumab (anti-PD-L1) treatment. The V and J genes are TRBV5-4 and TRBJ2-7; 8 nucleotides agree with TRBD2. The CDR3 loop reads CASTTRGGPTYEQYF. In DNA form, the CDR3 reads TGTGCCAGCACCACCCGGGGGGGTCCCACCTACGAGCAGTACTTC.